This T cell receptor (beta chain) originates from a study of identical twins. Each CDR3 protein gets one entry after TCRdb re-called the 5' RACE reads with MiXCR. Of approximately 670,000 distinct CDR3 sequences listed, approximately 6% are singletons. Points from the study as a whole: Twin-shared out-of-frame alpha sequences were enriched for low generation probability. For zero-insertion analyses, partial confounding could come from invariant MAIT and iNKT cells. It was out-of-frame TCR alpha sharing in monozygotic twins that models underestimated.

From germline, CDR1 is MRHNA and CDR2 SNTAGT. This CDR3 spans 14 amino acids. V lost 2 bases, J lost 6 bases, and 0 bases stayed unmatched. The table lists this clonotype with many counts. The antigen remains unidentified. Sample: naive T cells sorted from blood. This chain connects TRBV6-4 to TRBJ2-2; TRBD1 matches 10 bases. The source of this sequence is a young man in good health. CDR3 coding DNA: TGTGCCAGCAGTGACGGGACAGGGGCCGGGGAGCTGTTTTTT. Amino acid sequence: CASSDGTGAGELFF.